These T cell receptor beta chains were read from a single sample in a study of blood T cell repertoires in COVID-19. Clones were sequenced by immunoSEQ multiplex PCR, and TCRdb holds only the in-frame ones, with some missing. Among around 100,000 clones listed, about 85% were seen once. The sequenced sample consisted of peripheral blood. The source is a human donor in a cohort sampled during active COVID-19. Both conserved end residues are part of each CDR3. Each record gives: V gene, D gene, J gene, clone size, CDR3 protein, CDR3 DNA. A D gene is named only where the DNA matches it firmly. Only part of the rows carry a size: once, few, many, or a class if the clone is expanded.

V: TRBV10-1
D: TRBD1
J: TRBJ2-5
size: .
CDR3: CASSESRQGARETQYF
DNA: TGCGCCAGCAGTGAGTCTCGACAGGGGGCAAGAGAGACCCAGTACTTC

V: TRBV27
D: TRBD1
J: TRBJ2-1
size: .
CDR3: CASSLYPGQGSIDEQFF
DNA: TGTGCCAGCAGTTTATACCCGGGACAGGGGAGCATCGATGAGCAGTTCTTC

V: TRBV7-2
D: TRBD2
J: TRBJ2-7
size: .
CDR3: CASSPGLAPSFRSYEQYF
DNA: TGTGCCAGCAGCCCGGGACTAGCGCCTTCGTTTAGGTCCTACGAGCAGTACTTC

V: TRBV9
D: .
J: TRBJ1-2
size: .
CDR3: CASSPTEGTRNYGYTF
DNA: TGTGCCAGCAGCCCCACGGAGGGGACTAGGAACTATGGCTACACCTTC

V: TRBV2
D: .
J: TRBJ2-7
size: .
CDR3: CASSWEAGLGQYF
DNA: TGTGCCAGCAGTTGGGAGGCCGGACTTGGGCAGTACTTC

V: TRBV10-3
D: .
J: TRBJ2-7
size: .
CDR3: CAISQSYEQYF
DNA: TGTGCCATCAGTCAATCCTACGAGCAGTACTTC

V: TRBV7-2
D: .
J: TRBJ2-1
size: .
CDR3: CASSTLINEQFF
DNA: TGTGCCAGCAGCACATTGATAAATGAGCAGTTCTTC

V: TRBV25-1
D: TRBD1
J: TRBJ2-1
size: .
CDR3: CASSSTGGLYNEQFF
DNA: TGTGCCAGCAGTTCGACAGGGGGACTTTACAATGAGCAGTTCTTC

V: TRBV12-1
D: .
J: TRBJ2-7
size: .
CDR3: CASSFVEGRDTSSYEQYF
DNA: TGTGCCAGCAGCTTTGTGGAGGGACGGGATACCTCCTCCTACGAGCAGTACTTC

V: TRBV7-2
D: .
J: TRBJ2-5
size: .
CDR3: CASSFGPGDLETQYF
DNA: TGTGCCAGCAGCTTCGGGCCCGGGGACTTAGAGACCCAGTACTTC

V: TRBV19
D: TRBD1
J: TRBJ2-2
size: .
CDR3: CASSTPGQGAGELFF
DNA: TGTGCCAGTAGTACCCCGGGACAGGGGGCCGGGGAGCTGTTTTTT

V: TRBV5-4
D: .
J: TRBJ1-2
size: .
CDR3: CASSLGSGNYGYTF
DNA: TGTGCCAGCAGCTTGGGATCAGGGAACTATGGCTACACCTTC

V: TRBV3-1/TRBV3-2
D: .
J: TRBJ2-7
size: .
CDR3: CASSQGGGNEQYF
DNA: TGTGCCAGCAGCCAGGGGGGAGGAAACGAGCAGTACTTC

V: TRBV18
D: .
J: TRBJ1-1
size: .
CDR3: CASSPAGVNTEAFF
DNA: TGTGCCAGCTCACCTGCGGGAGTGAACACTGAAGCTTTCTTT

V: TRBV11-3
D: .
J: TRBJ2-1
size: .
CDR3: CASSLVGAGEQFF
DNA: TGTGCCAGCAGCTTGGTTGGGGCCGGTGAGCAGTTCTTC

V: TRBV20-1
D: .
J: TRBJ2-7
size: .
CDR3: CSARQGSEQYF
DNA: TGCAGTGCCCGTCAGGGGTCCGAGCAGTACTTC

V: TRBV4-3
D: .
J: TRBJ2-2
size: .
CDR3: CASSQAWGANTGELFF
DNA: TGCGCCAGCAGCCAAGCTTGGGGGGCGAACACCGGGGAGCTGTTTTTT

V: TRBV19
D: .
J: TRBJ2-6
size: .
CDR3: CASSDQGTGANVLTF
DNA: TGTGCCAGTAGTGATCAGGGAACCGGGGCCAACGTCCTGACTTTC

V: TRBV5-1
D: TRBD1
J: TRBJ1-5
size: .
CDR3: CASSLGDRGGNQPQHF
DNA: TGCGCCAGCAGCTTGGGGGACAGGGGAGGCAATCAGCCCCAGCATTTT

V: TRBV7-2
D: .
J: TRBJ1-4
size: .
CDR3: CASSLYREPNEKLFF
DNA: TGTGCCAGCAGCCTATACAGGGAACCTAATGAAAAACTGTTTTTT

V: TRBV6-6
D: .
J: TRBJ1-1
size: once
CDR3: CASSYPEDLAEAFF
DNA: TGTGCCAGCAGTTACCCTGAGGACTTAGCTGAAGCTTTCTTT

V: TRBV6-6
D: .
J: TRBJ2-1
size: .
CDR3: CASSYILVGEQFF
DNA: TGTGCCAGCAGTTACATTTTAGTCGGGGAGCAGTTCTTC

V: TRBV5-1
D: .
J: TRBJ1-1
size: few
CDR3: CASSLARGRNTEAFF
DNA: TGCGCCAGCAGCTTGGCCCGAGGGCGGAACACTGAAGCTTTCTTT

V: TRBV10-3
D: .
J: TRBJ2-2
size: .
CDR3: CAISVQDVGELFF
DNA: TGTGCCATCAGTGTGCAGGATGTCGGGGAGCTGTTTTTT

V: TRBV18
D: .
J: TRBJ2-5
size: .
CDR3: CASARGSQETQYF
DNA: TGTGCCAGCGCTCGGGGGAGCCAAGAGACCCAGTACTTC

V: TRBV6-1
D: TRBD2
J: TRBJ2-1
size: .
CDR3: CASSVPGLAGAHEQFF
DNA: TGTGCCAGCAGTGTACCGGGACTAGCGGGAGCCCATGAGCAGTTCTTC

V: TRBV5-1
D: .
J: TRBJ1-1
size: .
CDR3: CASSPPSTGTEAFF
DNA: TGCGCCAGCAGCCCCCCCTCCACGGGCACTGAAGCTTTCTTT

V: TRBV5-1
D: TRBD1
J: TRBJ1-5
size: .
CDR3: CASSLAGQGGQPQHF
DNA: TGCGCCAGCAGCTTGGCGGGACAGGGGGGTCAGCCCCAGCATTTT

V: TRBV30
D: TRBD2
J: TRBJ2-3
size: .
CDR3: CAWSVGLAANTDTQYF
DNA: TGTGCCTGGAGCGTTGGACTAGCGGCAAACACAGATACGCAGTATTTT

V: TRBV6-2/TRBV6-3
D: .
J: TRBJ1-6
size: once
CDR3: CASSTGTPSSYNSPLHF
DNA: TGTGCCAGCAGTACCGGGACACCGAGCTCCTATAATTCACCCCTCCACTTT

V: TRBV6-5
D: .
J: TRBJ1-1
size: .
CDR3: CASSYMALNTEAFF
DNA: TGTGCCAGCAGTTACATGGCTTTAAACACTGAAGCTTTCTTT

V: TRBV6-6
D: .
J: TRBJ2-5
size: once
CDR3: CASSYTRAGDSETQYF
DNA: TGTGCCAGCAGTTACACTAGGGCAGGGGATTCAGAGACCCAGTACTTC

V: TRBV7-9
D: .
J: TRBJ2-7
size: once
CDR3: CASSTFVGAEQYF
DNA: TGTGCCAGCAGCACCTTTGTGGGGGCCGAGCAGTACTTC

V: TRBV7-9
D: .
J: TRBJ2-7
size: .
CDR3: CASSPTAYEQYF
DNA: TGTGCCAGCAGCCCGACAGCTTACGAGCAGTACTTC

V: TRBV19
D: .
J: TRBJ2-3
size: .
CDR3: CASSIAGRSTDTQYF
DNA: TGTGCCAGTAGTATAGCTGGCAGGAGCACAGATACGCAGTATTTT

V: TRBV6-2/TRBV6-3
D: TRBD1
J: TRBJ1-5
size: .
CDR3: CASNPGTGNQPQHF
DNA: TGTGCCAGCAACCCCGGGACAGGGAATCAGCCCCAGCATTTT

V: TRBV10-3
D: .
J: TRBJ2-3
size: .
CDR3: CAISDGPDTQYF
DNA: TGTGCCATCAGTGACGGTCCAGATACGCAGTATTTT

V: TRBV6-4
D: .
J: TRBJ2-1
size: .
CDR3: CASSDWDSSEQFF
DNA: TGTGCCAGCAGTGACTGGGACTCGAGTGAGCAGTTCTTC

V: TRBV5-1
D: .
J: TRBJ2-7
size: .
CDR3: CASSLAEGGENEQYF
DNA: TGCGCCAGCAGCTTGGCCGAGGGGGGGGAAAACGAGCAGTACTTC

V: TRBV29-1
D: .
J: TRBJ1-2
size: .
CDR3: CSVEDNNYGYTF
DNA: TGCAGCGTTGAGGACAACAACTATGGCTACACCTTC

V: TRBV5-1
D: .
J: TRBJ2-3
size: .
CDR3: CASSLGTLLLSADTQYF
DNA: TGCGCCAGCAGCTTGGGGACTCTTTTATTATCGGCAGATACGCAGTATTTT

V: TRBV7-8
D: TRBD2
J: TRBJ2-4
size: .
CDR3: CASSQQLGGGTYAKNIQYF
DNA: TGTGCCAGCAGCCAACAGTTAGGCGGGGGGACCTACGCCAAAAACATTCAGTACTTC

V: TRBV27
D: .
J: TRBJ1-6
size: few
CDR3: CASSLSTGSSYNSPLHF
DNA: TGTGCCAGCAGTTTATCTACAGGGAGCTCCTATAATTCACCCCTCCACTTT

V: TRBV18
D: TRBD1
J: TRBJ1-1
size: .
CDR3: CASSPSGTVMNTEAFF
DNA: TGTGCCAGCTCACCCTCCGGGACAGTCATGAACACTGAAGCTTTCTTT

V: TRBV2
D: TRBD1
J: TRBJ2-2
size: .
CDR3: CASSGGQGGTGELFF
DNA: TGTGCCAGCAGTGGTGGACAGGGGGGCACCGGGGAGCTGTTTTTT

V: TRBV6-6
D: TRBD1
J: TRBJ2-2
size: .
CDR3: CASGDTGQGRTGELFF
DNA: TGTGCCAGCGGAGATACGGGACAGGGGCGCACCGGGGAGCTGTTTTTT

V: TRBV2
D: .
J: TRBJ2-2
size: .
CDR3: CASSPEGPHTGELFF
DNA: TGTGCCAGCAGTCCGGAGGGCCCCCACACCGGGGAGCTGTTTTTT

V: TRBV6-5
D: TRBD1
J: TRBJ1-1
size: .
CDR3: CASTAGVTGGSEAFF
DNA: TGTGCCAGCACCGCAGGGGTCACAGGGGGATCTGAAGCTTTCTTT